This TCR beta chain was sequenced in a study of T-cell reconstitution after alpha-beta-depleted transplantation in children. This clonotype was detected many times. TCRbeta library preparation incorporated unique molecular identifiers. TCRdb independently ran MiXCR on the PCR reads; one entry per CDR3 protein. Of 200,000 to 250,000 distinct CDR3 sequences detected, more than 10% appear once; the ten largest clones hold roughly 2.6%. The germline V gene has CDR1 MDHEN and CDR2 SYDVKM. This CDR3 has 11 amino acids. The V end was cut by 7 bases, the J end by 10 bases, with 11 bases between. The sample in question was PBMCs from the stem cell graft donor, obtained from the stem cell graft. This clonotype was sampled from a human donor who donated a stem cell graft to a child with acute lymphoblastic leukemia. The rearrangement links TRBV28 to TRBJ1-5; D uncertain. This chain's CDR3 is CASTGGYPQHF. DNA for the CDR3: TGTGCCAGCACCGGAGGATATCCCCAGCATTTT.